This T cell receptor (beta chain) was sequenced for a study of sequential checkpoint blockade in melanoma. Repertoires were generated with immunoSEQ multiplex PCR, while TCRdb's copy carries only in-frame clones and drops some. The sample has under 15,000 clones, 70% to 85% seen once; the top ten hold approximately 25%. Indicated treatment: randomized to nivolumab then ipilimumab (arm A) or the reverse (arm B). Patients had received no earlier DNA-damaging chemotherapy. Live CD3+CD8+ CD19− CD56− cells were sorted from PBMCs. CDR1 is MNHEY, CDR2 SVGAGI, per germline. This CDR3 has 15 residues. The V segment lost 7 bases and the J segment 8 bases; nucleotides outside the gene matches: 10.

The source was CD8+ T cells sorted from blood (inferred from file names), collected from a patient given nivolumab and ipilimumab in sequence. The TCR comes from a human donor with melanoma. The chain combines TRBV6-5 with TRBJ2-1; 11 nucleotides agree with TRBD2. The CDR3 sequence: CASTDRGTSGDEQFF. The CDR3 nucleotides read TGTGCCAGCACCGATAGGGGGACTAGCGGCGATGAGCAGTTCTTC.